This TCR beta chain is drawn from a study of glioma-infiltrating T cells after dendritic cell vaccination. Study conclusions and caveats: Longer survival after dendritic cell vaccination followed higher pretreatment TIL content.

About this clone: Antigen: not known.

The V and J ends lost 8 bases and 3 bases respectively, with 16 bases between them. The germline V gene has CDR1 MDHEN and CDR2 SYDVKM. The CDR3 contains 14 residues. Amplification used 60 V beta primers and 13 J beta primers. Clones were read by immunoSEQ multiplex PCR, and TCRdb kept only the in-frame ones, dropping some. The sample consists of 100,000 or so clones, around 86% of them appearing once. Here the sequenced sample was blood, taken before dendritic cell vaccination. The TCR sequence derives from a human donor with glioblastoma. The chain is built from TRBV28 and TRBJ2-5; possible D gene TRBD2, 5 bases. The CDR3 bases are TGTGCCAGCGTAGGCGCCGGGATCAAAGAGACCCAGTACTTC. It encodes CASVGAGIKETQYF.